The clone carrying this TCR beta chain was found many times. The antigen is undetermined. The entry originates in a study of human T cells and chemical hapten exposure. Overall study context: From small differences in pooled library volume came most of the variation in per-sample TCR yields.

Study-level findings and limits: High-frequency TCRs, those above 1 in 1000, stayed the same after DPC sensitization.

Individual cDNA molecules had unique molecular identifiers attached to them by the library. Original analysis: With a range of about 23,224 to 750,000, the median per sample was around 96,000 TCRs. TCRdb processed the RACE reads anew with MiXCR; each CDR3 protein has one entry. The V and J calls follow TCRdb's processing rather than the paper's. The sample lists roughly 130,000 distinct CDR3 sequences, approximately 9.5% seen once, with 1.5% to 2% in the top ten. This CDR3 region has 14 residues. CDR1 and CDR2 from the germline V gene are SGHTA and FQGNSA. The V and J ends lost 5 bases and 2 bases respectively, with 12 bases between them. Described time point: healthy volunteer bleed at 2 weeks. It was from unfractionated whole blood that total RNA was extracted.

The gene calls are TRBV7-2 and TRBJ2-5, with D unresolved. The sequenced sample consisted of whole blood. This clonotype was sampled from a male donor in good health. Some clones in this sample may be carry-over from other donors' samples. The CDR3 DNA is TGTGCCAGCAGCGCCCGAAAGGAGCAAGAGACCCAGTACTTC. It codes for CASSARKEQETQYF.